The entry that follows covers one TCR beta chain sequence. Its antigen remains unknown. Next came a second PCR, run for about 6 to 12 cycles, which used a sample-barcoded 5' primer along with a J-beta primer mix. Each CDR3 protein is one row after TCRdb ran MiXCR on the 5' RACE reads. The table has 1.5 million to 2 million distinct CDR3 sequences, around 48% seen once. The data were obtained in a study of blood T cells in healthy people across ages. Study-level findings and limits: Donor CMV infection status was unknown, possibly confounding age-related changes in expanded clonotypes. Comparison with aged donors showed that long-lived donors had more naive CD4+ cells and higher diversity.

The authors extracted at least 5 micrograms of total RNA per sample. Germline V CDR1 and CDR2: MNHEY, SVGEGT. The CDR3 totals 16 residues. The V and J ends lost 2 bases and 0 bases respectively, with 12 bases between them. Sequencing was done on a sample of blood. The TCR comes from a middle-aged woman in good health. The chain employs TRBV6-2 or TRBV6-3 and TRBJ2-3; D remains ambiguous. CDR3 sequence reads: CASSYVPGTSTDTQYF. In nucleotides, the CDR3 is TGTGCCAGCAGTTACGTGCCAGGCACGAGCACAGATACGCAGTATTTT.